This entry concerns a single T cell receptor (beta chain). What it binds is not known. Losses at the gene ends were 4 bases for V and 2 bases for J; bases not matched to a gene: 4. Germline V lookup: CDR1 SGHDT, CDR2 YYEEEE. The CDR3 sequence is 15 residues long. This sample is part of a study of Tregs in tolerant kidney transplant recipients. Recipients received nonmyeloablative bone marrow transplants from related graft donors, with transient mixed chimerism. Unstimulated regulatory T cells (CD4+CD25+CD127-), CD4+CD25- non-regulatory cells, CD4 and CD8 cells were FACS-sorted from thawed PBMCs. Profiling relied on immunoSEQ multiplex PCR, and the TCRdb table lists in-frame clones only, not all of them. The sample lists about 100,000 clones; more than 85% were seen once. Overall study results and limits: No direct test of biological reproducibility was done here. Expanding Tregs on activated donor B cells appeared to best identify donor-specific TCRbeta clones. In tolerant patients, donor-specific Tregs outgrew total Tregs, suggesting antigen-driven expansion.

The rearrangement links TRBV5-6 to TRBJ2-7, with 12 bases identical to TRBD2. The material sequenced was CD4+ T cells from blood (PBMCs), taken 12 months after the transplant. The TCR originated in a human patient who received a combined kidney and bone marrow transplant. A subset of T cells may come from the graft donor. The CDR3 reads CASSLGLAGPYEQYF. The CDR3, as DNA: TGTGCCAGCAGCCTTGGACTAGCGGGACCCTACGAGCAGTACTTC.